The entry that follows covers one T cell receptor beta chain sequence. Its antigen is unidentified. The sample comes from a study of graft-versus-host responses after intestinal transplantation. Some clones are missing from TCRdb's copy, which holds only in-frame ones; the method was immunoSEQ multiplex PCR. The sample holds about 130,000 clones, over 85% seen once. This CDR3 has 14 amino acids. The V gene end was trimmed by 1 base and the J gene end by 4 bases; junction bases not matched to a gene: 2. Germline CDR1 and CDR2: MNHNS and SASEGT. The chain links TRBV6-1 to TRBJ2-7, with 9 positions matching TRBD2. This sequence originates from a human donor who received an intestinal transplant. The source was unstimulated CD4+ T cells sorted from spleen or lymph node cells, collected before intestinal transplant. The CDR3 DNA reads as TGTGCCAGCAGTGAAGGCGGGGGGGCATACGAGCAGTACTTC. Amino acids: CASSEGGGAYEQYF.